This TCR beta chain was sequenced in a study of T cell responses to AZD1222 COVID-19 vaccine. The V gene lost 6 bases and the J gene lost 2 bases, with 11 bases spanning the gap. Germline V CDR1 and CDR2: SEHNR, FQNEAQ (reference sequence). The CDR3 is 14 residues long. Only in-frame clones appear in the TCRdb table, and some are missing; sequencing was by immunoSEQ multiplex PCR. Among some 100,000 clones listed, 80% to 95% were seen once. The gene calls are TRBV7-9 and TRBJ2-1; a weak D match, TRBD2 (6 bases). The sequence was obtained from an adult in good health. The source material was peripheral blood, sampled on day 0 of AZD1222 vaccination. CDR3 region: CASSSLAPYNEQFF. The CDR3 DNA follows: TGTGCCAGCAGTTCTCTAGCGCCCTACAATGAGCAGTTCTTC.